This T cell receptor (beta chain) was observed in a study of T cell responses to AZD1222 COVID-19 vaccine. Profiled with immunoSEQ multiplex PCR; TCRdb holds only in-frame clones, not every one. The data show 250,000 to 300,000 clones, with roughly 93% seen just once and 0.55% held by the top ten. This clone was seen just once. No antigen is known for it. Between the trimmed V and J ends, which lost 6 bases and 0 bases, there was a span of 6 bases. CDR1 MRHNA and CDR2 SNTAGT come from the germline V gene. CDR3 size: 13 residues. Study results and limitations: Among AZD1222 vaccinees, only five or six were seropositive at baseline. Dominant at 160-218 and 743-854, vaccine-associated CD4 TCRs also spanned spike. Nearly half of unique spike-specific TCRs reportedly avoided B.1.351 and B.1.1.7 mutated regions.

This sample comprised peripheral blood, obtained 28 days after the second AZD1222 dose. The TCR was taken from an adult who received the AZD1222 COVID-19 vaccine. J is TRBJ1-5 and V is TRBV6-4; D is uncertain. The CDR3 sequence: CASSQDSNQPQHF. In DNA, the CDR3 is TGTGCCAGCAGCCAGGATAGCAATCAGCCCCAGCATTTT.